This entry concerns a single T cell receptor (beta chain). Antigen specificity is unknown. This sample was taken from a study of T cell responses to AZD1222 COVID-19 vaccine. Findings and limits, study-wide: Of spike-specific TCRs, nearly half reportedly target regions left unmutated in variants. Sampled repertoires all dated from after the peak T cell response. An increase in Spike-specific TCR breadth and depth was observed after two AZD1222 doses.

This CDR3 has 13 amino acids. V lost 6 bases to trimming and J lost 0 bases, with 8 bases between them. CDR1 and CDR2 (germline): KGHDR, SFDVKD. TCRdb's table, derived via immunoSEQ multiplex PCR, lists solely in-frame clones and lacks some. The sample yields roughly 150,000 clones, around 85% seen once. The sample in question was peripheral blood, obtained after recovery from COVID-19. This chain uses TRBV24-1 with TRBJ2-7; D unclear. This TCR came from an adult who had recovered from COVID-19. The CDR3 sequence is CATSPQNSYEQYF. The CDR3 nucleotides read TGTGCCACCAGTCCACAAAACTCCTACGAGCAGTACTTC.